The T cell receptor (beta chain) under discussion was sequenced for a study of T cells in Graves' hyperthyroidism and ophthalmopathy (dated by TCRdb to the late 2010s). Some background on the complete study: Peripheral blood was collected at initial diagnosis, before any treatment. A discovery cohort of around 98 patients, about 40 with Graves' ophthalmopathy and roughly 59 with stable Graves' hyperthyroidism, was used to find distinguishing TCR V-J signatures. The 100 discovery patients were divided at random into training and test sets in a 7:3 ratio. Prospective prediction of ophthalmopathy was tested in an independent validation cohort of some 19 hyperthyroidism patients and approximately 17 patients who later progressed to ophthalmopathy. The study also compared thyroid tissue and blood T-cell repertoires from several Graves' hyperthyroidism patients. After blood sampling, hyperthyroidism patients were treated with methimazole at a starting dose of 30 mg daily, and ophthalmopathy patients were treated with high-dose intravenous methylprednisolone. The paper reports TCR Vbeta CDR3 sequencing of more than 120 peripheral blood samples: fewer than 50 ophthalmopathy, roughly 80 hyperthyroidism and 17 progressor patients. Study-wide conclusions, independent of this receptor: Most expanded thyroid clonotypes (frequency above 0.001) were also found in blood, which suggests that blood repertoires may mirror thyroid immune responses. Ophthalmopathy was separated from stable hyperthyroidism by a 13 V-J signature model, with just over 85% sensitivity and 81% to 82% specificity obtained in cross-validation and 80%/75% obtained in testing. In validation, the model predicted progression to ophthalmopathy a median of approximately 6.6 months before onset, with about 70% sensitivity and 72.22% specificity. No statistical method was used to fix the sample size in advance, and group allocation was not hidden from the investigators.

Ophthalmopathy patients had moderately to severely active disease, with a Clinical Activity Score of 3 or more, a NOSPECS grade of 4 or more, and a disease duration of less than 3 months. Exclusion was applied to patients with uncontrolled infections, other autoimmune diseases, pregnancy or lactation. Clinical symptoms, serum thyroxine and TRAb, thyroid ultrasound, and orbital computed tomography formed the basis for the diagnoses. Ficoll-Paque density gradient centrifugation was used to isolate PBMCs from 8.5 to 10 ml of fresh peripheral blood. Total RNA was extracted with Trizol reagent, and quality was checked on an Agilent 2100 Bioanalyzer. This clonotype occurred a few times. No antigen is known for it. No base quality information exists; no much larger clone differs at one position. The germline V gene specifies SGHRS as CDR1 and YFSETQ as CDR2. Its CDR3 holds 16 amino acids, cysteine through phenylalanine. Left in the record is the CDR3 DNA by itself, 48 bases read in frame from the first base. V drops 2 bases and J drops 1 base, leaving 14 bases in between.

Amplification of TCR beta CDR3 regions was carried out from RNA transcripts. The first round of RT-PCR for the TCR CDR3 was performed with the HTBI primer set and the Qiagen OneStep RT-PCR kit. A second multiplex PCR round built the libraries, followed by size selection and purification. Libraries were sequenced paired-end with 100 bp reads on an Illumina HiSeq2000. Under the source paper's analysis protocol: Raw data were processed with SOAPnuke, discarding reads with adapters, uncalled bases, mean Phred below 15, or no exact constant-primer or identifier match. COPE v1.2.5 was used to merge high-quality paired reads, and clonotypes were defined as unique nucleotide sequences. Clonotypes were aligned to IMGT TRBV, TRBD and TRBJ reference segments using MiTCR v1.1. The analysis included only V-J combinations with a frequency above 0.0001, which together covered about 99% of the repertoires. The TCS score was defined as F50 (clonal expansion) divided by E x V (chaos), with BLOSUM62-based TCRdist calculated between CDR3 peptides within each V-J. Welch's t-statistics and random forest reduced 514 V-J features to about 13, which were used in a naive Bayes classifier (R e1071). TCRdb reran the public reads through fastp at Q25 and MiXCR, keeping productive beta chains. All rows with the same CDR3 protein become a single entry with the most common DNA and genes. The V and J calls here are based on TCRdb, not the publication. Within this sample are fewer than 750,000 distinct CDR3 sequences, with roughly 15% of them counted one time only. The top ten clones comprise 9.5% to 15% of the sample.

Material: blood. This sequence was found in a woman between 50 and 59 years old with Graves' ophthalmopathy. The rearrangement combines TRBV5-1 with TRBJ2-3; the D gene could be either TRBD1 or TRBD2, each agreeing at 5 bases. Read as DNA, the sequence is TGCGCCAGCAGCTTCGGGGCTCGGGGAGGCACAGATACGCAGTATTTT. Its amino acids are CASSFGARGGTDTQYF.